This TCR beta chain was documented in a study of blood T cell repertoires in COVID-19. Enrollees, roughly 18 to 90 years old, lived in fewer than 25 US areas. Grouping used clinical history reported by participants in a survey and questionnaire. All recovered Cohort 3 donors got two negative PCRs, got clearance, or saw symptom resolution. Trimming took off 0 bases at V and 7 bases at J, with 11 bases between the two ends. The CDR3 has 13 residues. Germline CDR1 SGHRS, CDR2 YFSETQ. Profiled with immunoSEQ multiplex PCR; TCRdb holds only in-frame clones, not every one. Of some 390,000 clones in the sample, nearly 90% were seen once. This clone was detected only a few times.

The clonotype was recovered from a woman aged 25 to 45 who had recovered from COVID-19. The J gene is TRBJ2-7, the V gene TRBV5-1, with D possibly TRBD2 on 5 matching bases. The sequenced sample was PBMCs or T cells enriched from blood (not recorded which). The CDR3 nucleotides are TGCGCCAGCAGCTTGGGCCAAACGGGGGAGCAGTACTTC. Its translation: CASSLGQTGEQYF.